This T cell receptor (beta chain) was found in a study of control samples from healthy donors and cancer patients. TCRdb's table, derived via immunoSEQ multiplex PCR, lists solely in-frame clones and lacks some. Altogether about 110,000 clones are present, less than 95% being singletons, with the ten largest covering roughly 4.4%. Sequencing input: blood. The receptor's source is a human donor in good health. The donor label of this sample is uncertain.

The CDR3 protein is CASRSEALHGYTF. CDR3 in DNA: TGCGCCAGCAGGTCCGAAGCATTACATGGCTACACCTTC. The chain is built from TRBV4-1 and TRBJ1-2; D is undetermined. The ends were cut back, 6 bases at V and 6 bases at J, with 14 bases in the middle. The CDR3 loop spans 13 amino acids. CDR1 is MGHRA and CDR2 is YSYEKL in the germline V gene.